These 13 T cell receptor beta chains originate from one sample sequenced in a study of shared clonotypes between healthy human individuals. Sequencing was performed with immunoSEQ multiplex PCR; in TCRdb, only in-frame clones are kept and a portion is missing. Of about 480,000 clones in the sample, less than 85% were seen once. The sample was PBMCs. The receptors were gathered from a woman between 40 and 50 years old in good health. Some clones in this sample may be carry-over from other donors' samples.

This clone was found many times. V is TRBV4-1 and J is TRBJ2-7; TRBD1 agrees at 7 bases. The CDR3 consists of 13 residues. After removal of 4 bases from V and 3 bases from J, the junction contained 3 bases not matched to a gene. Per the germline V gene, CDR1 is MGHRA and CDR2 is YSYEKL. CDR3 nucleotides: TGCGCCAGCAGCCTAGACAGGGACTACGAGCAGTACTTC. Translating gives CASSLDRDYEQYF.

This sequence joins TRBV4-3 and TRBJ1-5; the D gene is possibly TRBD1 (5 bases). This CDR3 has 16 residues. Trimming stripped 3 bases from V and 0 bases from J, with 12 bases between. Germline V gene lookup returns CDR1 LGHNA and CDR2 YSLEER. CDR3 region: CASSQTVLISNQPQHF. CDR3 nucleotides: TGCGCCAGCAGCCAGACAGTTCTGATTAGCAATCAGCCCCAGCATTTT.

V is TRBV5-4 and J is TRBJ2-6; possible D gene TRBD2, 5 bases. V gave up 0 bases and J gave up 0 bases, with 16 bases separating them. CDR1 and CDR2 from the germline V gene are SGHNT and YYREEE (reference sequence). The CDR3 has 19 amino acids. This CDR3 reads CASSLGGRLAGSGANVLTF. The CDR3 DNA reads as TGTGCCAGCAGCTTGGGAGGGAGACTCGCTGGCTCTGGGGCCAACGTCCTGACTTTC.

This clone was counted only a few times. The J gene is TRBJ2-2, the V gene TRBV15; 7 nucleotides agree with TRBD2. Germline values: CDR1 LNHNV, CDR2 YYDKDF (reference sequence). V lost 2 bases, J lost 3 bases, and 6 bases stayed unmatched. The CDR3 is made up of 16 amino acids. CDR3 coding DNA: TGTGCCACCAGCAGATCGCTGCGGGGGTACACCGGGGAGCTGTTTTTT. It translates to CATSRSLRGYTGELFF.

This chain links TRBV21-1 with TRBJ2-7; TRBD1, as called in the table, went unchecked against the DNA. TRBV21-1 is a pseudogene locus. The length of the CDR3 is 14 residues. CDR3: CASSKEGVVAEQYF. The DNA for the CDR3 is TGTGCCAGCAGCAAAGAGGGGGTTGTGGCCGAGCAGTACTTC.

In this sample, this clone turned up once. The chain uses TRBV2 and TRBJ2-7; TRBD2 agrees at 9 bases. This CDR3 comprises 14 residues. The germline V gene has CDR1 SNHLY and CDR2 FYNNEI. The ends lost 8 bases at V and 0 bases at J; junction bases unmatched: 5. The CDR3 sequence is CASGLAPSSYEQYF. The CDR3 DNA reads TGTGCCAGCGGACTAGCGCCTAGCTCCTACGAGCAGTACTTC.

The chain couples TRBV19 to TRBJ1-5, with 7 bases aligning to TRBD1. Germline CDR1 LNHDA, CDR2 SQIVND (reference sequence). Trimming took 5 bases from V and 5 from J; bases not matched to a gene: 3. The CDR3 sequence is 13 residues long. The CDR3 nucleotides read TGTGCCAGTAGTGGAGACAGGGATCAGCCCCAGCATTTT. Translating gives CASSGDRDQPQHF. The entire variable domain, with the rest obtained from reference TRBV19 and TRBJ1-5, is as follows: DGGITQSPKYLFRKEGQNVTLSCEQNLNHDAMYWYRQDPGQGLRLIYYSQIVNDFQKGDIAEGYSVSREKKESFPLTVTSAQKNPTAFYLCASSGDRDQPQHFGDGTRLSIL.

As for this clone: The sample holds other DNA sequences that translate to the same CDR3. The chain couples TRBV27 to TRBJ2-1, with unresolved D. V lost 3 bases, J lost 7 bases, and 4 bases lay in between. CDR3 length: 11 amino acids. Germline V gene lookup returns CDR1 MNHEY and CDR2 SMNVEV (reference sequence). Here the CDR3 reads CASSLGNEQFF. The CDR3 nucleotides read TGTGCCAGCAGTTTGGGGAATGAGCAGTTCTTC.

The chain is built from TRBV15 and TRBJ2-5; a possible D gene is TRBD2 (6 bases). The V end was cut by 0 bases, the J end by 1 base, with 6 bases between. This CDR3 contains 14 residues. Germline CDR1 reads LNHNV; CDR2 reads YYDKDF (reference sequence). CDR3 sequence reads: CATSRDSGQETQYF. CDR3 coding DNA: TGTGCCACCAGCAGAGATAGCGGCCAAGAGACCCAGTACTTC.

J is TRBJ2-5 and V is TRBV5-5; tentative D call: TRBD2 (5 bases). The CDR3 has 14 amino acids. V gave up 3 bases and J gave up 1 base, with 10 bases separating them. Germline CDR1 and CDR2: SGHKS and YYEKEE (reference sequence). CDR3 sequence: CASSSEAFQETQYF. The DNA for the CDR3 is TGTGCCAGCAGCTCGGAGGCTTTCCAAGAGACCCAGTACTTC.

V and J are TRBV11-3 and TRBJ2-3; possibly TRBD1 for D (5 bases). This CDR3 comprises 14 residues. Germline V gene data show CDR1 as SGHNT and CDR2 as YENEEA. Trimming took 1 base from V and 1 from J, leaving 6 bases between them. The CDR3 region is CASSLGRGTDTQYF. CDR3 coding DNA: TGTGCCAGCAGCTTAGGCAGGGGCACAGATACGCAGTATTTT.

The chain combines TRBV28 with TRBJ2-5, with D perhaps given as TRBD1 or TRBD2 (6 bases each). Germline CDR1 MDHEN, CDR2 SYDVKM. CDR3 length: 13 residues. Deletions cut 4 bases from V and 5 bases from J, with 11 bases between. Here the CDR3 reads CASSSPGAETQYF. In nucleotides, the CDR3 is TGTGCCAGCAGTTCCCCGGGGGCCGAGACCCAGTACTTC.

The genes are TRBV28 and TRBJ1-4; unclear D gene. This CDR3 spans 15 amino acids. The V end was cut by 2 bases, the J end by 3 bases, with 10 bases between. Germline CDR1 reads MDHEN; CDR2 reads SYDVKM. The CDR3 is CASSLIQTSNEKLFF. The CDR3 region has the DNA TGTGCCAGCAGTTTAATCCAAACCTCTAATGAAAAACTGTTTTTT.